This TCR beta chain was sequenced for a study of cytomegalovirus exposure and HLA in healthy donors. In the case of this clone: What it recognizes is unknown.

Study-level findings and limits: The listing of 150 to 200 TCR beta chains classed them as cytomegalovirus-associated.

13 Jbeta primers and 60 Vbeta primers were used for the PCR. Assay: immunoSEQ multiplex PCR; the TCRdb copy retains only in-frame clones and omits some. The sample lists 100,000 to 150,000 clones; about 73% were seen once. The CDR3 has 14 amino acids. Germline-derived CDR1 and CDR2 are SGHRS and YFSETQ. V was pared by 0 bases and J by 1 base, with 7 bases between. This TCR came from a woman in her thirties or forties in good health and CMV-seronegative. What was sequenced was PBMCs. V is TRBV5-1 and J is TRBJ1-1; D perhaps matches TRBD1 (5 bases). DNA for the CDR3: TGCGCCAGCAGCTTGGGACAGTCGAACACTGAAGCTTTCTTT. It specifies CASSLGQSNTEAFF. The full variable domain, in which reference TRBV5-1 and TRBJ1-1 provide the parts outside the CDR3, is KAGVTQTPRYLIKTRGQQVTLSCSPISGHRSVSWYQQTPGQGLQFLFEYFSETQRNKGNFPGRFSGRQFSNSRSEMNVSTLELGDSALYLCASSLGQSNTEAFFGQGTRLTVV.